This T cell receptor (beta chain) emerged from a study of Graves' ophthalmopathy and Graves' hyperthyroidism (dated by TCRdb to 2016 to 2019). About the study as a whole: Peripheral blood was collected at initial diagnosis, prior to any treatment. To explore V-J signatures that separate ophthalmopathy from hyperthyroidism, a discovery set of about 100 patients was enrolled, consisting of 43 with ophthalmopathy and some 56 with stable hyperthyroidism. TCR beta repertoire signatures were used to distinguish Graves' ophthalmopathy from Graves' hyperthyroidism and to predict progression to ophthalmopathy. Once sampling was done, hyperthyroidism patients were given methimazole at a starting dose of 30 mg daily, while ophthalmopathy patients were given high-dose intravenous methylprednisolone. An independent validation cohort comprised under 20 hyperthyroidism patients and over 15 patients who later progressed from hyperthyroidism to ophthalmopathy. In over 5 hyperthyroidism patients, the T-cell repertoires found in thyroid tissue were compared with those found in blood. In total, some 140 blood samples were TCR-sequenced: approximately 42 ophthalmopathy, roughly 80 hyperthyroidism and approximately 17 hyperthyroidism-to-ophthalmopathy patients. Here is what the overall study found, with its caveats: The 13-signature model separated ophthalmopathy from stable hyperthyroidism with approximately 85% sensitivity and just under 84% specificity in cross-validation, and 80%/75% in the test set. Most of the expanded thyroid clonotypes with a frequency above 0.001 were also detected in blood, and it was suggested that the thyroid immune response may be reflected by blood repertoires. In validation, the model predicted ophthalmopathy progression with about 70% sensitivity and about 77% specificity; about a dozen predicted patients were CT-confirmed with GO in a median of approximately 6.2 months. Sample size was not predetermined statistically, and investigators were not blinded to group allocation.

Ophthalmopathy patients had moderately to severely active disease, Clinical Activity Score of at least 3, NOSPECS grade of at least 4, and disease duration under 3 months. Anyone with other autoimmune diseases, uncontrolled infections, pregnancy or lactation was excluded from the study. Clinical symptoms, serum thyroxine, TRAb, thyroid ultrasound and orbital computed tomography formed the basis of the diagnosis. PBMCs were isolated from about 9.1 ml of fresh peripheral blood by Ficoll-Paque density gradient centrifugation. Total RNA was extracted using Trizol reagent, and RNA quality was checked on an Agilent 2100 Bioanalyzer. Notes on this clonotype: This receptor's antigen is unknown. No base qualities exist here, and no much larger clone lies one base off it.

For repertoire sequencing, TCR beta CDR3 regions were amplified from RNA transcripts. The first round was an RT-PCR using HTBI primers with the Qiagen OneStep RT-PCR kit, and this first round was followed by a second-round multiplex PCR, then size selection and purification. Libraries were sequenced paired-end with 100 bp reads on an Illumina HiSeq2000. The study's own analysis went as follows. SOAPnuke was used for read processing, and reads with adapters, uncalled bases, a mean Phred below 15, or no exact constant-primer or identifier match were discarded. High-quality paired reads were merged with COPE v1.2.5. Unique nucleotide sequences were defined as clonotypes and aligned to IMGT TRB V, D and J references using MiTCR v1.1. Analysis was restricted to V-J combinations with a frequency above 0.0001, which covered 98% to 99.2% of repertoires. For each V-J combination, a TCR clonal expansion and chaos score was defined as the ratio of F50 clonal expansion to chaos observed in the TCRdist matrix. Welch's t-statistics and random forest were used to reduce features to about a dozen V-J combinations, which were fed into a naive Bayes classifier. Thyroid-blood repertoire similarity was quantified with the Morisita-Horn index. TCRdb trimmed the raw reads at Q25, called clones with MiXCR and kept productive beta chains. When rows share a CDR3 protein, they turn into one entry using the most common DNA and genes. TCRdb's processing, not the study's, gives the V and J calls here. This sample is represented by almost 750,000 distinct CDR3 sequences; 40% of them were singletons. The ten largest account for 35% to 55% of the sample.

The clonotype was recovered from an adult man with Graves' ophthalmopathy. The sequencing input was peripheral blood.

This receptor carries the CDR3 CASSGRASNQPQHF. In nucleotide form, the sequence is TGCGCCAGCAGTGGGAGGGCGAGCAATCAGCCCCAGCATTTT. The chain employs TRBV10-2 and TRBJ1-5, with the D gene not clear enough to name. The junction shows trimming of 4 bases on V and 1 base on J, plus 8 bases between the germline ends. The CDR3 holds 14 amino acids from the cysteine to the phenylalanine. Only CDR3 DNA remains: 42 bases, in frame from the first base. Per the germline V gene, WSHSY is the CDR1 and SAAADI is the CDR2.